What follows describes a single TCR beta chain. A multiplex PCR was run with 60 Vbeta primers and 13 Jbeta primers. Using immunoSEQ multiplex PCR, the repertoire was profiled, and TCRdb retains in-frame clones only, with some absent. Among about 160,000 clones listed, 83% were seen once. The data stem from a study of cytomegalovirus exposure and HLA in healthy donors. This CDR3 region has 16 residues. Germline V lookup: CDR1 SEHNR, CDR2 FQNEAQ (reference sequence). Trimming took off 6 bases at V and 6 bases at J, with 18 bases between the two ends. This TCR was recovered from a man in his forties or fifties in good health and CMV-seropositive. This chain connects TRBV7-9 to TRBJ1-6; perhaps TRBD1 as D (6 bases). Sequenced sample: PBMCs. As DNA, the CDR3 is TGTGCCAGCAGTTCCACCGGGGGGGCCAGTAATTCACCCCTCCACTTT. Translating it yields CASSSTGGASNSPLHF.